This TCR beta chain was captured by sequencing in a study of glioma-infiltrating T cells after dendritic cell vaccination (dated by TCRdb to the mid-2010s). Background for the entire study: The cohort comprised roughly 15 glioblastoma patients from Phase I and II dendritic cell vaccination trials, 9 newly diagnosed and 6 with recurrent disease. Patients received autologous tumor lysate-pulsed dendritic cell vaccination between about 2003 and 2013. The vaccine was prepared from monocyte-derived dendritic cells that were cultured for under 8 days with IL-4 and GM-CSF and then pulsed overnight with autologous tumor lysate. Each patient got three intradermal injections of the dendritic cell vaccine, spaced at biweekly intervals, in the arm below the axilla. Deep sequencing of TCR beta CDR3 regions was used to quantify tumor-infiltrating lymphocyte content and compare tumor and blood repertoires in dendritic cell-vaccinated glioblastoma patients. TCR sequencing metrics, including TIL content and tumor-blood repertoire overlap, were correlated with survival after dendritic cell vaccination. What the study reported, not specific to this receptor: The TCR overlap response model with three groups was called speculative and said to need prospective validation. The cohort was small and heterogeneous, with few patients having full blood and tumor sets and even fewer initial-recurrent tumor pairs. Higher estimated pretreatment TIL content predicted longer time to progression and overall survival after dendritic cell vaccination. TCR clonality showed no direct relationship with survival, which suggests that a diverse polyclonal response may matter.

The CDR3 spans 20 residues, from the cysteine through the phenylalanine. The sequence is cut down to CDR3 DNA, 60 bases in frame from base 1. V is trimmed back by 3 bases and J by 0 bases, and the junction contains 20 bases that no gene match accounts for. The germline V gene (reference sequence) gives CDR1 as GTSNPN and CDR2 as SVGIG. Using the immunoSEQ assay, TCRB CDR3 regions were amplified from approximately 2 micrograms of genomic DNA, or from all available DNA when less than that was on hand. The multiplex PCR employed 60 forward primers targeting TCR V beta segments and 13 reverse primers targeting J beta segments. To estimate reads per starting template, synthetic control templates were spiked into each sample at limiting dilution. The Illumina HiSeq System generated 87 bp sequencing reads. Per the original workflow: PCR and sequencing errors were removed by a nearest neighbor algorithm that merged closely related sequences. TCR overlap was defined as the percentage of unique tumor TCR beta sequences that were also present in the same patient's peripheral blood. TCRdb holds this immuneACCESS table with in-frame rearrangements only. Some clones are missing; in checked studies, unresolved V genes explain under half, and the rest has no known cause. That table is the source of V, J and clone size, and D and trimming were worked out from the DNA. Present in this sample are 65,000 or so clones, around nine tenths of which were seen just once. The top ten constitute around 10% of the sample.

The time point label for this specimen denotes: after dendritic cell vaccination, including at tumor progression/relapse. Patients were selected for having adequate residual fresh-frozen tumor tissue and more than two years of available survival data. Although molecular status otherwise differed among the glioblastoma patients, no patient had an isocitrate dehydrogenase mutation. PBMC collection took place before vaccination, two weeks after the third vaccination, and at tumor progression if progression occurred. Genomic DNA was extracted with the Qiagen DNeasy Blood extraction Kit. On this clone itself: Its antigen is not yet known. Within one base of it there is no much larger clone, and no base qualities were kept.

The source was blood, collected after dendritic cell vaccination. Recombination joined TRBV30 with TRBJ2-4, and 7 bases in between align with TRBD1. The origin of this receptor is a human donor with glioblastoma. The CDR3 sequence is CAWSAYGTVSRLIAKNIQYF. The DNA sequence is TGTGCCTGGAGCGCCTACGGGACAGTGAGCCGTCTCATAGCCAAAAACATTCAGTACTTC.